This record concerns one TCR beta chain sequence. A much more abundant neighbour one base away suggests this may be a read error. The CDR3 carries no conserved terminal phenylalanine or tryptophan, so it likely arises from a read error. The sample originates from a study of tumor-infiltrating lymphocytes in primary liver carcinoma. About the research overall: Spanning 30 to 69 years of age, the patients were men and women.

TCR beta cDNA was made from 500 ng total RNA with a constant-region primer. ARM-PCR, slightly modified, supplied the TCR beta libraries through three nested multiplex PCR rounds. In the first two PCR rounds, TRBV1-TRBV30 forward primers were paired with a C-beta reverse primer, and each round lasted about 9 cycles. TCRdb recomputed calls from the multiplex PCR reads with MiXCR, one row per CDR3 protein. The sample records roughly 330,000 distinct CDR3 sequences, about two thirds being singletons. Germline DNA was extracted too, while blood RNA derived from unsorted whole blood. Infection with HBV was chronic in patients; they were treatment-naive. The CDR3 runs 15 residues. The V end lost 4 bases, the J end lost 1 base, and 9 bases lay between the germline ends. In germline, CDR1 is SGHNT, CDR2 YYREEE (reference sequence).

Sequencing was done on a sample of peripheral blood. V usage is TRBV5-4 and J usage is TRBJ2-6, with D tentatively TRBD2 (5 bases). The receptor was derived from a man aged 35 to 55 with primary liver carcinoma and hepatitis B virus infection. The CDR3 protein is CASSRRVSGANVLTV. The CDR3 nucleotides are TGTGCCAGCAGCAGGCGGGTTTCTGGGGCCAACGTCCTGACTGTC.